Listed here are 12 T cell receptor beta chains from one sample, sequenced in a study of cytomegalovirus exposure and HLA in healthy donors. The study ran its PCR with 60 Vbeta and 13 Jbeta primers. Assay used: immunoSEQ multiplex PCR; TCRdb lists only in-frame clones, some missing. This sample has 180,000 or so clones, with approximately 79% found just once. Sequencing was performed on PBMCs. The receptor set was obtained from a man aged 50-60 years in good health and CMV-seropositive.

This chain joins TRBV18 and TRBJ2-7; 7 bases map to TRBD1. V lost 6 bases, J lost 0 bases, and 8 bases stayed unmatched. This CDR3 region has 15 residues. Germline assignment: CDR1 KGHSH and CDR2 LQKENI. CDR3 nucleotides: TGTGCCAGCTCCGAAGGACAGGTGAGCTCCTACGAGCAGTACTTC. Encoded protein: CASSEGQVSSYEQYF.

This clone was seen only a few times. In DNA form, the CDR3 reads TGTGCCAGCAGTGAATCTGGGACATACTCCTCCTACGAGCAGTACGTC. This sequence encodes CASSESGTYSSYEQYV. The chain has TRBV6-1 and TRBJ2-7, with a tentative D call TRBD1 (6 bases). V was trimmed by 2 bases and J by 0 bases, leaving 14 bases between them. Germline CDR1 reads MNHNS; CDR2 reads SASEGT. CDR3 length: 16 amino acids.

This chain links TRBV28 with TRBJ2-4; TRBD1 matches 9 bases. This CDR3 has 18 amino acids. In germline, CDR1 is MDHEN, CDR2 SYDVKM. The junction had 15 bases not matched to a gene; V was cut back by 8 bases and J by 1 base. The CDR3 loop reads CASGRRTGVSTAKNIQYF. The CDR3 DNA is TGTGCCAGCGGAAGGCGGACAGGGGTGTCTACGGCCAAAAACATTCAGTACTTC. Based on the CDR3 plus reference TRBV28 and TRBJ2-4, the full variable domain is DVKVTQSSRYLVKRTGEKVFLECVQDMDHENMFWYRQDPGLGLRLIYFSYDVKMKEKGDIPEGYSVSREKKERFSLILESASTNQTSMYLCASGRRTGVSTAKNIQYFGAGTRLSVL.

Only one count was recorded for this clone. The CDR3 DNA reads as TGCGCCAGCAGCCACCGAGGGGCTGGTAGGGGGATTTCCTATAATTCACCCCTCCACTTT. Its translation: CASSHRGAGRGISYNSPLHF. This chain joins TRBV4-1 and TRBJ1-6; perhaps TRBD1 as D (6 bases). Germline lookup yields CDR1 MGHRA and CDR2 YSYEKL. V shed 3 bases and J shed 1 base, with 22 bases lying between them. The CDR3 totals 20 residues.

The chain couples TRBV29-1 to TRBJ2-1; D might be TRBD1 (5 bases). The CDR3 contains 17 residues. Trimming left V 6 bases short and J 5 bases short, with 26 bases between. The V gene's germline CDR1 is SQVTM and CDR2 ANQGSEA. This CDR3 is CSVIKAGPVIKDNEQFF. The CDR3 bases are TGCAGCGTCATAAAGGCAGGGCCGGTGATAAAGGACAATGAGCAGTTCTTC.

The V gene is TRBV7-8, the J gene TRBJ1-5; D unclear. Germline loops: CDR1 SGHVS, CDR2 FQNEAQ. Trimming left V 4 bases short and J 0 bases short, with 13 bases between. The CDR3 is 16 amino acids. CDR3 coding DNA: TGTGCCAGCAGCTCCACTGAGGTCCTTAGCAATCAGCCCCAGCATTTT. Its translation: CASSSTEVLSNQPQHF.

CDR3 nucleotide sequence: TGTGCCAGCAAGACGGGGGATTATCAGCCCCAGCATTTT. Translated: CASKTGDYQPQHF. This chain uses TRBV6-1 with TRBJ1-5; D perhaps matches TRBD1 (5 bases). Trimming cost V 7 bases and J 5 bases, with 12 bases left between them. The CDR3 runs 13 residues. The germline V gene has CDR1 MNHNS and CDR2 SASEGT.

The chain joins TRBV5-1 to TRBJ1-1; D might be TRBD1 (6 bases). V was trimmed by 0 bases and J by 5 bases, leaving 14 bases between them. The CDR3 is 15 residues long. Germline assignment: CDR1 SGHRS and CDR2 YFSETQ. As DNA, the CDR3 is TGCGCCAGCAGCTTGGACCGGGGGGCGGAAACTGAAGCTTTCTTT. Translation: CASSLDRGAETEAFF.

This chain joins TRBV7-8 and TRBJ1-5; 7 bases align to TRBD1. This CDR3 contains 14 residues. The germline CDR1 and CDR2 sequences are SGHVS and FQNEAQ. V lost 4 bases and J lost 4; bases outside the gene matches: 4. CDR3 in amino acids: CASSSGQYNQPQHF. In nucleotides, the CDR3 is TGTGCCAGCAGCTCGGGACAGTATAATCAGCCCCAGCATTTT.

This rearrangement joins TRBV6-6 to TRBJ1-5, with D possibly TRBD1 on 6 matching bases. Trimming shortened V by 6 bases and J by 2 bases, and 11 bases separated the two germline ends. This CDR3 is built from 14 residues. The germline gives CDR1 MNHNY, CDR2 SVGAGI (reference sequence). In DNA form, the CDR3 reads TGTGCCAGCAGCCTGACAGGACGCAATCAGCCCCAGCATTTT. Amino acid sequence: CASSLTGRNQPQHF.

The rearrangement links TRBV19 to TRBJ1-4, with D perhaps matching TRBD1 (6 bases). V lost 5 bases and J lost 3, with 10 bases in between. The CDR3 totals 14 residues. Germline V gene data show CDR1 as LNHDA and CDR2 as SQIVND (reference sequence). The CDR3 spells CASSLRGANEKLFF. In nucleotides, the CDR3 is TGTGCCAGTAGTCTCAGGGGAGCTAATGAAAAACTGTTTTTT. Combining the CDR3 with reference TRBV19 and TRBJ1-4 gives the whole variable domain DGGITQSPKYLFRKEGQNVTLSCEQNLNHDAMYWYRQDPGQGLRLIYYSQIVNDFQKGDIAEGYSVSREKKESFPLTVTSAQKNPTAFYLCASSLRGANEKLFFGSGTQLSVL.

The chain carries TRBV28 and TRBJ1-1; no firm D call. The CDR3 sequence is 11 residues long. The V and J ends lost 6 bases and 8 bases respectively, with 10 bases between them. The germline V gene encodes CDR1 MDHEN and CDR2 SYDVKM. The CDR3 is CASSSQMEAFF. DNA of the CDR3: TGTGCCAGCAGCTCACAAATGGAAGCTTTCTTT.